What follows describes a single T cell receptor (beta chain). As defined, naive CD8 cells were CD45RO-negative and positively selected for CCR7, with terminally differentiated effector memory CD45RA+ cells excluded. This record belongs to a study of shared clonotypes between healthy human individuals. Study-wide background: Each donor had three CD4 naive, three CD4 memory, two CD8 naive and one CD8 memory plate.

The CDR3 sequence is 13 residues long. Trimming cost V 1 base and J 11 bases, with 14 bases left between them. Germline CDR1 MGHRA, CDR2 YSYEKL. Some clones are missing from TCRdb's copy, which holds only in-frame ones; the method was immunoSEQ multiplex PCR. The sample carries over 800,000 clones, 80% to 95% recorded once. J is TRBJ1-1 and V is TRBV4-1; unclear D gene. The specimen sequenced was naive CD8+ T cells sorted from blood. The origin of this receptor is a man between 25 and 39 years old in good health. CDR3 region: CASSQVASPGAFF. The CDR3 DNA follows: TGCGCCAGCAGCCAAGTAGCCTCACCGGGGGCTTTCTTT.